These 31 T cell receptor beta chains were all obtained from the same sample, sequenced in a study of neoadjuvant anti-PD-1 for oral cavity cancer. Clones were read by immunoSEQ multiplex PCR, and TCRdb kept only the in-frame ones, dropping some. This table has 75,000 or so clones, 70% to 85% appearing once. The sequencing here drew on PBMCs, taken before nivolumab (anti-PD-1) treatment. The receptors shown here come from a person between 40 and 85 years old with oral cavity squamous cell carcinoma.

This clone is a singleton in its sample. This sequence joins TRBV6-1 and TRBJ2-3, with TRBD2 matching over 7 bases. The germline V gene has CDR1 MNHNS and CDR2 SASEGT. V shed 4 bases and J 4 bases; nucleotides not matched to a gene: 8. The CDR3 loop spans 15 amino acids. The CDR3 loop reads CASSGGLSPPDTQYF. CDR3 DNA: TGTGCCAGCAGTGGGGGACTAAGCCCCCCAGATACGCAGTATTTT.

This clone was seen just once. The rearrangement links TRBV27 to TRBJ1-2, with 10 bases that match TRBD1. Germline CDR1 is MNHEY and CDR2 is SMNVEV (reference sequence). The J segment lost 2 bases and the V segment lost 7 bases, leaving 7 bases of the junction unmatched. This CDR3 is built from 15 residues. DNA for the CDR3: TGTGCCAGCACCTCGGGACAGGGGCTCAACTATGGCTACACCTTC. It yields the protein CASTSGQGLNYGYTF.

The chain employs TRBV2 and TRBJ1-4, with no clear D. V was cut by 2 bases and J by 8 bases, with 6 bases left in between. CDR1 is SNHLY, CDR2 FYNNEI, per germline. The CDR3 contains 12 residues. CDR3 sequence (DNA): TGTGCCAGCAGTGAACAGCTCGAAAAACTGTTTTTT. Protein product: CASSEQLEKLFF.

This clone has more than one count but fewer than ten. The genes are TRBV5-1 and TRBJ2-1; 10 bases fit TRBD2. Germline V gene lookup returns CDR1 SGHRS and CDR2 YFSETQ. The CDR3 has 16 amino acids. V was clipped by 0 bases and J by 9 bases; unmatched bases: 9. The CDR3 loop is CASSLGTSGKVGEQFF. CDR3 sequence (DNA): TGCGCCAGCAGCTTGGGTACTAGCGGGAAAGTGGGTGAGCAGTTCTTC.

This chain links TRBV7-2 with TRBJ2-3; D is unclear. Germline CDR1 SGHTA, CDR2 FQGNSA. V was cut by 7 bases and J by 7 bases, with 15 bases left in between. The CDR3 runs to 13 residues. CDR3 region: CASTPVPPNTQYF. As DNA, the CDR3 is TGTGCCAGCACCCCGGTTCCTCCGAATACGCAGTATTTT.

With respect to this clone: A far larger clone is off by one base, so a read error is likely. This chain connects TRBV11-2 to TRBJ2-7, with 8 bases fitting TRBD1. Germline-derived CDR1 and CDR2 are SGHAT and FQNNGV. The J segment lost 1 base and the V segment lost 1 base, leaving 0 bases of the junction unmatched. This CDR3 comprises 14 residues. This CDR3 is CASSLGTGSYEQYF. CDR3 coding DNA: TGTGCCAGCAGCTTAGGGACAGGGTCCTACGAGCAGTACTTC.

The V and J genes are TRBV9 and TRBJ1-5; 9 positions match TRBD1. CDR1 is SGDLS, CDR2 YYNGEE, per germline. The ends lost 2 bases at V and 5 bases at J; junction bases unmatched: 5. The CDR3 is made up of 15 amino acids. In DNA form, the CDR3 reads TGTGCCAGCAGCGTGGGGGACAGGGCCTATCAGCCCCAGCATTTT. Translating gives CASSVGDRAYQPQHF.

The CDR3 DNA reads as TGTGCCAGCAGCAATAGGGGACTGTCCAATGAGCAGTTCTTC. As protein: CASSNRGLSNEQFF. The chain joins TRBV7-8 to TRBJ2-1; D might be TRBD2 (6 bases). The CDR3 has 14 residues. CDR1 and CDR2 (germline): SGHVS, FQNEAQ. Trimming stripped 5 bases from V and 6 bases from J, with 14 bases between.

This clone has just a few counts. The chain employs TRBV27 and TRBJ2-7; D gene unclear. Deletions cut 3 bases from V and 1 base from J, with 7 bases between. There are 13 residues in the CDR3. Germline values: CDR1 MNHEY, CDR2 SMNVEV (reference sequence). The CDR3 bases are TGTGCCAGCAGTTTTGGCATTTCCTACGAGCAGTACTTC. Translating gives CASSFGISYEQYF.

With regard to this clone: Additional DNA sequences in this sample encode the identical CDR3. The chain joins TRBV30 to TRBJ2-2; D is unclear. Trimming took off 0 bases at V and 4 bases at J, with 6 bases between the two ends. The CDR3 runs 13 residues. Looked up from germline, CDR1 is GTSNPN and CDR2 is SVGIG (reference sequence). CDR3 region: CAWSVGGTGELFF. The DNA for the CDR3 is TGTGCCTGGAGTGTAGGCGGCACCGGGGAGCTGTTTTTT. Full variable domain (rest looked up from reference TRBV30 and TRBJ2-2): SQTIHQWPATLVQPVGSPLSLECTVEGTSNPNLYWYRQAAGRGLQLLFYSVGIGQISSEVPQNLSASRPQDRQFILSSKKLLLSDSGFYLCAWSVGGTGELFFGEGSRLTVL.

This clone occurred once. The chain couples TRBV5-6 to TRBJ2-7, with D unresolved. The V gene lost 5 bases and the J gene lost 4 bases, with 10 bases spanning the gap. Germline values: CDR1 SGHDT, CDR2 YYEEEE. This CDR3 contains 12 residues. The CDR3 here is CASSLEAYEQYF. The CDR3, as DNA: TGTGCCAGCAGTCTAGAGGCTTACGAGCAGTACTTC.

The chain uses TRBV11-3 and TRBJ2-2; 7 positions agree with TRBD2. There are 15 residues in the CDR3. V lost 6 bases, J lost 3 bases, and 7 bases stayed unmatched. Per germline, CDR1 SGHNT and CDR2 YENEEA. The CDR3 nucleotides read TGTGCCAGCAGTGGAGGGAGGGCAGACACCGGGGAGCTGTTTTTT. Translating gives CASSGGRADTGELFF.

The chain has TRBV6-1 and TRBJ1-2; TRBD1 might be the D (5 bases). Germline CDR1 is MNHNS and CDR2 is SASEGT. This CDR3 is 13 amino acids long. The V gene lost 0 bases and the J gene lost 5 bases, with 7 bases spanning the gap. CDR3 sequence: CASSEAAGYGYTF. The DNA of the CDR3 is TGTGCCAGCAGTGAAGCTGCAGGGTATGGCTACACCTTC.

This clone was picked up a small number of times. CDR3 nucleotide sequence: TGTGCCAGCAGCCAAGGGTATCAGCCCCAGCATTTT. This sequence encodes CASSQGYQPQHF. The V and J genes are TRBV14 and TRBJ1-5; D gene uncertain. V lost 1 base to trimming and J lost 5 bases, with 3 bases between them. This CDR3 has 12 amino acids. Looked up from germline, CDR1 is SGHDN and CDR2 is FVKESK.

The CDR3 coding sequence is TGTGCCAGCAGTGAAAGCGGGAGCTCCTACAATGAGCAGTTCTTC. Translated, it gives CASSESGSSYNEQFF. The J gene is TRBJ2-1, the V gene TRBV6-1; 8 positions match TRBD2. The V and J ends lost 2 bases and 0 bases, in that order; junction bases with no gene match: 0. Per the germline V gene, CDR1 is MNHNS and CDR2 is SASEGT. This CDR3 is 15 amino acids long.

The V call is TRBV6-1, the J call TRBJ1-5; perhaps TRBD1 as D (5 bases). CDR3 length: 16 residues. Germline V gene sequence: CDR1 MNHNS, CDR2 SASEGT. Deletions cut 4 bases from V and 0 bases from J, with 13 bases between. CDR3: CASSVGGTDSNQPQHF. The CDR3 DNA reads as TGTGCCAGCAGTGTCGGGGGGACGGATAGCAATCAGCCCCAGCATTTT.

This rearrangement joins TRBV29-1 to TRBJ2-5; the D is unclear. V was shortened by 1 base and J by 2 bases, with 8 bases between the two germline ends. Per germline, CDR1 SQVTM and CDR2 ANQGSEA. The CDR3 extends over 13 amino acids. The CDR3 DNA follows: TGCAGCGTTGAAGGGAAAACTCAAGAGACCCAGTACTTC. It encodes CSVEGKTQETQYF. Together with reference TRBV29-1 and TRBJ2-5, the CDR3 gives the full variable domain: SAVISQKPSRDICQRGTSLTIQCQVDSQVTMMFWYRQQPGQSLTLIATANQGSEATYESGFVIDKFPISRPNLTFSTLTVSNMSPEDSSIYLCSVEGKTQETQYFGPGTRLLVL.

The chain links TRBV5-1 to TRBJ1-4, with a weak D call TRBD1 (6 bases). Trimming took 0 bases from V and 2 from J, leaving 11 bases between them. The CDR3 spans 16 residues. Germline assignment: CDR1 SGHRS and CDR2 YFSETQ. The DNA for the CDR3 is TGCGCCAGCAGCTTGGCCTCAGGGGCGACTAATGAAAAACTGTTTTTT. Protein product: CASSLASGATNEKLFF.

The table lists this clone with a few counts. V gene TRBV14 combines with J gene TRBJ1-1; perhaps TRBD1 as D (5 bases). Germline values: CDR1 SGHDN, CDR2 FVKESK. The CDR3 contains 14 residues. The V end lost 5 bases, the J end lost 1 base, and 11 bases lay between the germline ends. CDR3 DNA: TGTGCCAGCAGCAAACAGGTTTCGAACACTGAAGCTTTCTTT. Translating gives CASSKQVSNTEAFF.

The V call is TRBV29-1, the J call TRBJ1-1; D gene unclear. Trimming took off 7 bases at V and 10 bases at J, with 16 bases between the two ends. CDR1 is SQVTM, CDR2 ANQGSEA, per germline. CDR3 size: 11 residues. The CDR3 loop reads CSAQTQDRAFF. The CDR3 DNA reads as TGCAGCGCCCAAACCCAGGACCGAGCTTTCTTT. The entire variable domain, with the rest obtained from reference TRBV29-1 and TRBJ1-1, is as follows: SAVISQKPSRDICQRGTSLTIQCQVDSQVTMMFWYRQQPGQSLTLIATANQGSEATYESGFVIDKFPISRPNLTFSTLTVSNMSPEDSSIYLCSAQTQDRAFFGQGTRLTVV.

The chain links TRBV6-5 to TRBJ1-2; D remains ambiguous. CDR3 length: 13 amino acids. V dropped 6 bases and J dropped 4 bases, with 12 bases sitting between them. CDR1 is MNHEY and CDR2 is SVGAGI in the germline V gene. The CDR3 here is CASSREDFYGYTF. In DNA form, the CDR3 reads TGTGCCAGCAGCCGGGAGGATTTCTATGGCTACACCTTC.

This clone turned up a few times. The V and J genes are TRBV2 and TRBJ1-1; no clear D. CDR1 and CDR2 from the germline V gene are SNHLY and FYNNEI. The CDR3 has 12 residues. V dropped 4 bases and J dropped 2 bases, with 5 bases sitting between them. The CDR3 sequence is CASSVANTEAFF. The CDR3 coding sequence is TGTGCCAGCAGTGTAGCCAACACTGAAGCTTTCTTT.

This chain connects TRBV5-1 to TRBJ2-3; D is possibly TRBD2 (6 bases). V was clipped by 3 bases and J by 6 bases, with 14 bases between them. This CDR3 is 14 amino acids long. CDR1 and CDR2 (germline): SGHRS, YFSETQ. The CDR3 loop is CASSYGDSADTQYF. The CDR3 DNA is TGCGCCAGCAGCTACGGGGACTCGGCGGATACGCAGTATTTT.

The gene calls are TRBV27 and TRBJ1-4; D may be TRBD1 (6 bases). V lost 4 bases, J lost 8 bases, and 11 bases lay in between. Looked up from germline, CDR1 is MNHEY and CDR2 is SMNVEV (reference sequence). The CDR3 contains 13 residues. Here the CDR3 DNA reads TGTGCCAGCAGTTCGGACAGCAGAGAAAAACTGTTTTTT. This encodes CASSSDSREKLFF.

The rearrangement links TRBV9 to TRBJ2-7; D perhaps matches TRBD2 (5 bases). V shed 3 bases and J shed 3 bases, with 13 bases lying between them. This CDR3 is 14 amino acids long. CDR1 and CDR2 from the germline V gene are SGDLS and YYNGEE. The CDR3: CASSEGGRGYEQYF. The CDR3 region has the DNA TGTGCCAGCAGCGAAGGCGGGCGCGGCTACGAGCAGTACTTC.

The chain is built from TRBV7-2 and TRBJ2-1, with a possible D match to TRBD2 (6 bases). The V gene lost 2 bases and the J gene lost 2 bases, with 19 bases spanning the gap. Germline V gives CDR1 SGHTA, CDR2 FQGNSA. The CDR3 spans 18 residues. The CDR3 nucleotides are TGTGCCAGCAGCTTAATGGGGGGTGGTAGCGCCCCCTACAATGAGCAGTTCTTC. It codes for CASSLMGGGSAPYNEQFF.

The chain combines TRBV2 with TRBJ2-5, with D hard to call. The V and J ends lost 0 bases and 5 bases respectively, with 10 bases between them. Germline V gene lookup returns CDR1 SNHLY and CDR2 FYNNEI. The CDR3 is 14 residues long. The CDR3: CASSEARKGETQYF. The CDR3 DNA sequence: TGTGCCAGCAGTGAAGCGAGGAAGGGTGAGACCCAGTACTTC.

The J gene is TRBJ2-1, the V gene TRBV5-4, with 8 bases fitting TRBD2. This CDR3 region has 14 residues. Germline V gene sequence: CDR1 SGHNT, CDR2 YYREEE (reference sequence). V lost 4 bases to trimming and J lost 8 bases; unmatched junction nucleotides: 8. The chain's CDR3 is CASSPPGLGYEQFF. As DNA, the CDR3 is TGTGCCAGCAGCCCACCGGGACTAGGTTATGAGCAGTTCTTC.

The chain joins TRBV6-5 to TRBJ2-3; weak D call: TRBD2 (6 bases). Germline CDR1 and CDR2: MNHEY and SVGAGI. V shed 6 bases and J shed 3 bases, with 13 bases lying between them. The CDR3 has 14 residues. The chain's CDR3 is CASSPWTTTDTQYF. CDR3 DNA sequence: TGTGCCAGCAGCCCTTGGACTACTACAGATACGCAGTATTTT.

This chain uses TRBV6-5 with TRBJ2-2; perhaps TRBD2 as D (5 bases). The V gene's germline CDR1 is MNHEY and CDR2 SVGAGI. Trimming removed 7 bases from V and 9 bases from J, with 18 bases in between. The CDR3 has 14 amino acids. CDR3 bases: TGTGCCAGCATGCCCGGGAACATAAACTGGGAGCTGTTTTTT. Its translation: CASMPGNINWELFF.

V gene TRBV5-4 combines with J gene TRBJ1-1; 11 bases align to TRBD1. The V and J ends lost 4 bases and 3 bases, in that order; junction bases with no gene match: 5. Germline V gene data show CDR1 as SGHNT and CDR2 as YYREEE (reference sequence). The CDR3 covers 15 residues. The CDR3 loop reads CASSGGQGGYTEAFF. CDR3 sequence (DNA): TGTGCCAGCAGCGGGGGACAGGGGGGGTACACTGAAGCTTTCTTT.